This TCR beta chain was retrieved from a study of T cell responses to AZD1222 COVID-19 vaccine. This table comes from immunoSEQ multiplex PCR, and its TCRdb copy is limited to in-frame clones, with some not included. Seen here are about 160,000 clones, just over 90% observed once, and the top ten hold 4.4%. Findings and limits, study-wide: Elevations in Spike-specific TCR breadth and depth followed administration of two AZD1222 doses. Reportedly, nearly half the spike-specific TCRs target unmutated variant regions. Only six or seven AZD1222 recipients tested seropositive at baseline.

The length of the CDR3 is 15 residues. Trimming removed 0 bases from V and 8 bases from J, with 12 bases in between. Germline values: CDR1 SGDLS, CDR2 YYNGEE. Concerning this clone: Its cognate antigen is unknown.

This rearrangement joins TRBV9 to TRBJ1-6; TRBD1 is a possible D gene (6 bases). The receptor was isolated from an adult in good health. The sequencing used peripheral blood, collected on day 0 of MenACWY control vaccination. The CDR3 here is CASSVDPGVDSPLHF. The CDR3, as DNA: TGTGCCAGCAGCGTAGACCCAGGGGTTGATTCACCCCTCCACTTT. The variable domain in full, completed from reference TRBV9 and TRBJ1-6, reads DSGVTQTPKHLITATGQRVTLRCSPRSGDLSVYWYQQSLDQGLQFLIQYYNGEERAKGNILERFSAQQFPDLHSELNLSSLELGDSALYFCASSVDPGVDSPLHFGNGTRLTVT.